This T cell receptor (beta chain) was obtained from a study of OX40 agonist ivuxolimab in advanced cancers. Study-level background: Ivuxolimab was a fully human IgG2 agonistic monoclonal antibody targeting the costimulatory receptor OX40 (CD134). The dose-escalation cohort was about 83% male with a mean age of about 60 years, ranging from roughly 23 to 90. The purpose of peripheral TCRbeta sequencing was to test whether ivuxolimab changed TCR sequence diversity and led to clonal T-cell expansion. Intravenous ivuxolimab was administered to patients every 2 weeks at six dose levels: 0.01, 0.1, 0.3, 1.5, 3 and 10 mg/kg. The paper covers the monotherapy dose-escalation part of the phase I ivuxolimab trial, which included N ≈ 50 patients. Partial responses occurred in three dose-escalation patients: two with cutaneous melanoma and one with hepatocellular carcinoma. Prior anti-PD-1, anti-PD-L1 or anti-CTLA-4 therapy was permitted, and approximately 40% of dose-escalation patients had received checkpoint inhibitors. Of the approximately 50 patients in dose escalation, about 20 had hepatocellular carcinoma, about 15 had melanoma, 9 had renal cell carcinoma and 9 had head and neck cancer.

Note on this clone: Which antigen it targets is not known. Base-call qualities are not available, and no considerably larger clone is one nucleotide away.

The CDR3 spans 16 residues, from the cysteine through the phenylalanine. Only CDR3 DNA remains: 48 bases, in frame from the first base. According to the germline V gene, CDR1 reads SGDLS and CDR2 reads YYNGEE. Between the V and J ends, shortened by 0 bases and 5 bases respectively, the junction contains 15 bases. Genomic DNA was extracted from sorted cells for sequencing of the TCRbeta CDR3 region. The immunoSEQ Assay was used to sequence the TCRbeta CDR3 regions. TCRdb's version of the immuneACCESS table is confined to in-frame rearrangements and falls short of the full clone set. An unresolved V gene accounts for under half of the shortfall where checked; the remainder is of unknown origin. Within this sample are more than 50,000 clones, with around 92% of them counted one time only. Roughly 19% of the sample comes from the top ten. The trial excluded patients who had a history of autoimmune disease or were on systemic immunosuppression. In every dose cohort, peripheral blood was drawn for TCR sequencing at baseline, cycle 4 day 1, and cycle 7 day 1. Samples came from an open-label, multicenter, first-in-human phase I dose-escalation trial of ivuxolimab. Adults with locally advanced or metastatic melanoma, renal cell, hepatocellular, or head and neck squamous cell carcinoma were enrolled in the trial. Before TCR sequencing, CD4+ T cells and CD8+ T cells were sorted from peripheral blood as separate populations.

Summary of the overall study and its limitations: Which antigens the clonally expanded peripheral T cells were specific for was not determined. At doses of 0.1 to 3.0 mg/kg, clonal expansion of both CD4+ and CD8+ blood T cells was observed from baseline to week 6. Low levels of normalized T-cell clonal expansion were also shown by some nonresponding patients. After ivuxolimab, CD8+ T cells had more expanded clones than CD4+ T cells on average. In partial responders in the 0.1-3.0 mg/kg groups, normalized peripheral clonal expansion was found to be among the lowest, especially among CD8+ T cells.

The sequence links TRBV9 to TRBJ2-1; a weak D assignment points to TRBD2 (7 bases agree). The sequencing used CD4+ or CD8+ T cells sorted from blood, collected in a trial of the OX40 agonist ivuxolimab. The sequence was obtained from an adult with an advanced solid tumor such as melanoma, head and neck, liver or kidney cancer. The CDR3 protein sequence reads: CASSVGGGGLDNEQFF. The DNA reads TGTGCCAGCAGCGTAGGAGGGGGAGGGCTTGACAATGAGCAGTTCTTC.